This T cell receptor (beta chain) was identified during a study of type 1 and type 2 diabetes patients. Germline V gene lookup returns CDR1 WSHSY and CDR2 SAAADI. Trimming took 6 bases from V and 6 from J; bases not matched to a gene: 9. This CDR3 comprises 15 residues. The PCR template was genomic DNA. The TCR beta CDR3 region was amplified using 30 forward and 13 reverse primers. TCRdb fed the multiplex PCR reads into MiXCR, producing one record per CDR3 protein. The sample holds 250,000 to 300,000 distinct CDR3 sequences; 40% to 50% are singletons and the top ten take roughly 13%. This rearrangement joins TRBV10-2 to TRBJ2-7; 12 nucleotides agree with TRBD1. The sample consisted of peripheral blood mononuclear cells (PBMCs). The clonotype originates from a man aged 18-30 years with type 2 diabetes. In DNA form, the CDR3 reads TGCGCCAGCAGATCCACCCGGGACAGGGGGCGCGAGCAGTACTTC. It is translated as CASRSTRDRGREQYF.